The T cell receptor beta chain described here comes from a study of blood T cell repertoires in COVID-19. Study-wide context: COVID-19 samples collected from the United States, Italy and Spain covered acute and convalescent phases. T cells, B-cell-depleted T cells, or PBMCs provided the cDNA or gDNA that served as material.

Original analysis: The authors estimated nucleated cell counts from reference gene primer amplification. Profiled with immunoSEQ multiplex PCR; TCRdb holds only in-frame clones, not every one. D and trimming come from the DNA, and the V and J calls and clone size come from that table. The data contain 150,000 to 200,000 clones, roughly 80% of them singletons. The CDR3 runs 14 residues. V gave up 4 bases and J gave up 4 bases; unmatched junction bases: 6. CDR1 MNHEY and CDR2 SMNVEV come from the germline V gene (reference sequence). Source material: peripheral blood. This chain links TRBV27 with TRBJ1-2, with 7 bases aligning to TRBD1. This clonotype was sampled from a man between 60 and 75 years old with acute or convalescent COVID-19. CDR3 sequence reads: CASSSNRDSYGYTF. In DNA form, the CDR3 reads TGTGCCAGCAGTTCCAATCGGGACAGCTATGGCTACACCTTC.